This TCR beta chain originates from a study of tumor and adjacent non-tumor tissue in lung cancer. The length of the CDR3 is 15 residues. With 4 bases removed from V and 0 bases from J, the gap between germline ends came to 13 bases. The V gene's germline CDR1 is SGHRS and CDR2 YFSETQ. This sample's RNA came from whole unsorted tissue. Distant lung tissue was collected more than 3 cm away from the tumor edge. Donors were chemotherapy-naive, newly diagnosed lung cancer surgical patients in China, August–late 2014. The library came from three nested PCR rounds adapted from ARM-PCR protocols. TCRdb re-analysed the multiplex PCR reads in MiXCR, keeping a single row per CDR3 protein. The sample holds 77,000 or so distinct CDR3 sequences; approximately 82% are singletons and the top ten take around 40%. As concerns this clonotype: A much larger clone lies one base from this, so it may be a read error.

The origin of this receptor is a man aged 70 or older with non-small cell lung cancer. The specimen was distant non-tumor lung tissue. The chain combines TRBV5-1 with TRBJ1-2, with D possibly TRBD1 on 5 matching bases. The CDR3, as DNA: TGCGCCAGCAGCAACGGACAACAAGCTAACTATGGCTACACCTTC. This translates into CASSNGQQANYGYTF.